The rows below give T cell receptor beta chains drawn from one sample of a study of OX40 agonist ivuxolimab in advanced cancers. Produced via immunoSEQ multiplex PCR; TCRdb's table is partial and in-frame only. This sample has 65,000 to 90,000 clones, with approximately 86% found just once. The specimen comprised CD4+ or CD8+ T cells sorted from blood, sampled in a trial of the OX40 agonist ivuxolimab. The receptors here all came from an adult with an advanced solid tumor such as melanoma, head and neck, liver or kidney cancer. The CDR3 runs from the conserved cysteine through the conserved F or W. The D gene is left open where the match is weak. Only part of the rows carry a size: once, few, many, or a class if the clone is expanded.

abundance: few; v_gene: TRBV20-1; j_gene: TRBJ1-2; d_gene: .; CDR3aa: CSAKTGYGYTF; CDR3nt: TGCAGTGCAAAGACAGGCTATGGCTACACCTTC
abundance: .; v_gene: TRBV5-1; j_gene: TRBJ2-5; d_gene: TRBD2; CDR3aa: CASSRGTSSRETQYF; CDR3nt: TGCGCCAGCAGCAGGGGGACTAGCTCGAGGGAGACCCAGTACTTC
abundance: .; v_gene: TRBV6-5; j_gene: TRBJ2-6; d_gene: .; CDR3aa: CASSRQAAGANVLTF; CDR3nt: TGTGCCAGCAGTCGACAGGCAGCTGGGGCCAACGTCCTGACTTTC
abundance: .; v_gene: TRBV20-1; j_gene: TRBJ2-1; d_gene: .; CDR3aa: CSAADHEQFF; CDR3nt: TGCAGTGCTGCCGACCATGAGCAGTTCTTC
abundance: .; v_gene: TRBV30; j_gene: TRBJ1-1; d_gene: .; CDR3aa: CAWSVVGHSYNTEAFF; CDR3nt: TGTGCCTGGAGTGTAGTTGGACATTCCTATAACACTGAAGCTTTCTTT
abundance: .; v_gene: TRBV18; j_gene: TRBJ1-4; d_gene: .; CDR3aa: CASSRLKGSPDEKLFF; CDR3nt: TGTGCCAGCTCACGTCTAAAGGGGAGCCCTGATGAAAAACTGTTTTTT
abundance: .; v_gene: TRBV19; j_gene: TRBJ1-2; d_gene: .; CDR3aa: CASSIRGDSNYGYTF; CDR3nt: TGTGCCAGTAGTATACGCGGTGACTCTAACTATGGCTACACCTTC
abundance: .; v_gene: TRBV28; j_gene: TRBJ2-1; d_gene: TRBD2; CDR3aa: CASTPRGLAGLSSYNEQFF; CDR3nt: TGTGCCAGCACCCCCCGGGGACTAGCGGGACTTTCTTCCTACAATGAGCAGTTCTTC
abundance: once; v_gene: TRBV7-8; j_gene: TRBJ1-5; d_gene: TRBD1; CDR3aa: CASSGTGGKQPQHF; CDR3nt: TGTGCCAGCAGCGGTACAGGGGGCAAACAGCCCCAGCATTTT
abundance: .; v_gene: TRBV5-1; j_gene: TRBJ1-3; d_gene: .; CDR3aa: CASSPAPVGSSGNTIYF; CDR3nt: TGCGCCAGCAGTCCCGCTCCCGTGGGGAGCTCTGGAAACACCATATATTTT
abundance: .; v_gene: TRBV14; j_gene: TRBJ2-1; d_gene: TRBD2; CDR3aa: CASSQEWASGGYEQFF; CDR3nt: TGTGCCAGCAGCCAAGAGTGGGCTAGCGGGGGTTATGAGCAGTTCTTC
abundance: .; v_gene: TRBV5-1; j_gene: TRBJ1-1; d_gene: .; CDR3aa: CASSLGTEAFF; CDR3nt: TGCGCCAGCAGCTTAGGGACTGAAGCTTTCTTT
abundance: .; v_gene: TRBV7-9; j_gene: TRBJ2-7; d_gene: .; CDR3aa: CASSSRLGYEQYF; CDR3nt: TGTGCCAGCAGCTCCAGGTTGGGCTACGAGCAGTACTTC
abundance: .; v_gene: TRBV4-3; j_gene: TRBJ1-2; d_gene: .; CDR3aa: CASSQVGAGYTF; CDR3nt: TGCGCCAGCAGCCAAGTGGGCGCTGGCTACACCTTC
abundance: .; v_gene: TRBV6-1; j_gene: TRBJ1-2; d_gene: TRBD1; CDR3aa: CASIRRTGDNYGYTF; CDR3nt: TGTGCCAGCATAAGGCGGACAGGAGATAACTATGGCTACACCTTC
abundance: .; v_gene: TRBV18; j_gene: TRBJ2-7; d_gene: .; CDR3aa: CASSPPYNTYEQYF; CDR3nt: TGTGCCAGCTCACCACCTTACAACACTTACGAGCAGTACTTC